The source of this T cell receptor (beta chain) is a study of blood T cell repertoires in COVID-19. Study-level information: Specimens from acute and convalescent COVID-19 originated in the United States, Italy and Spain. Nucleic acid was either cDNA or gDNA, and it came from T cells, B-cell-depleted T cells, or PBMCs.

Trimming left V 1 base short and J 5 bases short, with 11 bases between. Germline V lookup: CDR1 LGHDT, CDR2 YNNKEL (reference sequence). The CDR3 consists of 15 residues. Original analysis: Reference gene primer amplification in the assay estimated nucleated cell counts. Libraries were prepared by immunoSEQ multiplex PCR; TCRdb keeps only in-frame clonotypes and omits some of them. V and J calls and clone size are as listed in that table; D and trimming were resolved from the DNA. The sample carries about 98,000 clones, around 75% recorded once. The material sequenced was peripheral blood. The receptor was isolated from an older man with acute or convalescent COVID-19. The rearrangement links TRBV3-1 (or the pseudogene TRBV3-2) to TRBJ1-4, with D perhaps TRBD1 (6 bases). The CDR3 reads CASSQVTGRNEKLFF. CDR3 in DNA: TGTGCCAGCAGCCAAGTGACAGGAAGGAATGAAAAACTGTTTTTT.